This record looks at one TCR beta chain sequence and its context. Its specificity is unknown. The method, 5' RACE with UMI labels, was used to prepare the TRB cDNA libraries. TCRdb reprocessed the 5' RACE reads and keeps a single row for each CDR3 protein, giving no DNA. In all, the sample yields some 140,000 distinct CDR3 sequences. This specimen belongs to a study of CXCR3-negative and CXCR3-positive naive CD8 T cells. Notes on the study in general: TCR strength was inferred from TRB CDR3 properties, while surface CD5 was comparable between naive subsets. In CXCR3-positive naive cells, the TRB CDR3s were more hydrophobic than in CXCR3-negative naive cells.

Germline V lookup: CDR1 MNHEY, CDR2 SMNVEV (reference sequence). There are 12 residues in the CDR3. Sequenced sample: naive CXCR3+ CD8+ T cells from blood. Subset here: CD45RO-CCR7+CD27+CD95- naive CD8+ T cells expressing CXCR3 (TNR3+). V is TRBV27 and J is TRBJ2-3. The receptor was isolated from a human donor in good health. Some clones in this sample may be carry-over from other donors' samples. Here the CDR3 reads CASRTLLDTQYF.